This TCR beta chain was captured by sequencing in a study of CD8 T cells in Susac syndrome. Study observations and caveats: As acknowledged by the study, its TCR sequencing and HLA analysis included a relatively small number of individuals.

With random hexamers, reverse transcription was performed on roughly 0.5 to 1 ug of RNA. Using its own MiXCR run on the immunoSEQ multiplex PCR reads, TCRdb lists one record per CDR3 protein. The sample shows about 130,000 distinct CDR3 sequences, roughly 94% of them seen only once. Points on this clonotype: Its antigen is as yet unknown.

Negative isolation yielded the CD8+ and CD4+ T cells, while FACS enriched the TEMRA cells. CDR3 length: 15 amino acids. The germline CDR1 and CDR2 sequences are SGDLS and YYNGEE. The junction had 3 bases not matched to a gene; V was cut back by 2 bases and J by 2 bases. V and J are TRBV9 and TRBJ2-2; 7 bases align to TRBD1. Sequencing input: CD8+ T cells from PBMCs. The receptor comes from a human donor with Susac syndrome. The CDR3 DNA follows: TGTGCCAGCAGCGTGGGGACAGCCAACACCGGGGAGCTGTTTTTT. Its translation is CASSVGTANTGELFF.